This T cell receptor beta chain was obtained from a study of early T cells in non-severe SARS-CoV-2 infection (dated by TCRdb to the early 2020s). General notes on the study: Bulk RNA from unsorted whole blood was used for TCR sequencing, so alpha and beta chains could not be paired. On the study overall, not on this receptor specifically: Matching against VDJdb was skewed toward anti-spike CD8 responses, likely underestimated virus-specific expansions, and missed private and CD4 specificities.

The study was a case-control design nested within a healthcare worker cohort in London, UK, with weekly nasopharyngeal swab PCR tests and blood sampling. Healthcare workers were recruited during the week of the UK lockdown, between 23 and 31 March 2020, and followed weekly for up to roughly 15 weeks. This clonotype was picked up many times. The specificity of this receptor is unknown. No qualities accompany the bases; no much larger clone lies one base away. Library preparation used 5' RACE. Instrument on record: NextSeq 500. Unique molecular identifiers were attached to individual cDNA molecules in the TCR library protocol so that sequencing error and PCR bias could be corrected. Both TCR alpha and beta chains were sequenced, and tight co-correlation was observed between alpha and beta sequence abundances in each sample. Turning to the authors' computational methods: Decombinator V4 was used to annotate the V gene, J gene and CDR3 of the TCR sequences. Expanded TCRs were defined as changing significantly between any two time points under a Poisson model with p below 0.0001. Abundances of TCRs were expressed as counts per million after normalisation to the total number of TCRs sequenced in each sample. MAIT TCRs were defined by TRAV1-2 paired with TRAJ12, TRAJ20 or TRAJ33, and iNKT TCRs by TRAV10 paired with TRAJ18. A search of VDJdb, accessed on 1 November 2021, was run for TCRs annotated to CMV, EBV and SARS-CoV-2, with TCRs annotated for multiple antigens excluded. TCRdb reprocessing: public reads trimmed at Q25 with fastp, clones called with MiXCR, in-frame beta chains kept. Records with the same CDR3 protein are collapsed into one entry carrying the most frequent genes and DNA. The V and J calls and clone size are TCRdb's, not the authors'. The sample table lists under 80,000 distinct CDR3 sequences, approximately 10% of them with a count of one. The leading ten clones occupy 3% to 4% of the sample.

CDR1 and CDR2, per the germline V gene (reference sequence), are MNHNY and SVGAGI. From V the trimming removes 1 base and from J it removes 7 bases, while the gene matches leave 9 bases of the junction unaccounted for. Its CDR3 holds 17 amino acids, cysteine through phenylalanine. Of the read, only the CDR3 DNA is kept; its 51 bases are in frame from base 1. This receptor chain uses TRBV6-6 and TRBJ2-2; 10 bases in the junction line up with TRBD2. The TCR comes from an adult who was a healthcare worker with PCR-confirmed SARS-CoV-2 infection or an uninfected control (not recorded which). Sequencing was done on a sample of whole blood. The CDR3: CASSYYPSGGISGELFF. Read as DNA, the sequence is TGTGCCAGCAGTTACTACCCTAGCGGGGGTATAAGCGGGGAGCTGTTTTTT.